A single sample is the source of the 31 T cell receptor beta chains below, sequenced in a study of T-cell memory formation after mild COVID-19. TCRdb ran MiXCR on the 5' RACE reads and lists one entry per CDR3 protein. There are roughly 300,000 distinct CDR3 sequences in the sample; about a sixth occur only once, and roughly 20% lies in the top ten. Sequencing was carried out using PBMCs or a T cell subset sorted from them (not recorded which). The receptors derive from a man between 18 and 29 years old who had mild COVID-19 (a few samples of this study predate the infection). Cell type and time point are not known.

In its sample, this clonotype was seen many times. J is TRBJ2-3 and V is TRBV7-6, with TRBD2 matching 8 bases. The germline CDR1 and CDR2 sequences are SGHVS and FNYEAQ. CDR3 length: 15 residues. V lost 3 bases, J lost 4 bases, and 6 bases stayed unmatched. In DNA, the CDR3 is TGTGCCAGCAGCTTCACGGGACTAGAACCAGATACGCAGTATTTT. It specifies CASSFTGLEPDTQYF.

This clonotype showed up many times. The chain has TRBV12-3 or TRBV12-4 and TRBJ1-5; possible D gene TRBD1, 6 bases. V lost 4 bases and J lost 1, with 20 bases in between. This CDR3 has 18 amino acids. CDR3 in amino acids: CASSSRGLSAVSNQPQHF. DNA of the CDR3: TGTGCCAGCAGTTCCAGGGGTCTCAGTGCGGTGAGCAATCAGCCCCAGCATTTT.

The genes are TRBV12-3 or TRBV12-4 and TRBJ2-2; D is uncertain. CDR3 length equals 13 residues. Trimming took 1 base from V and 7 from J, leaving 7 bases between them. CDR3 in DNA: TGTGCCAGCAGTTTAGAGGTTGGCGGGGAGCTGTTTTTT. This codes for CASSLEVGGELFF.

V usage is TRBV6-2 or TRBV6-3 and J usage is TRBJ2-3; D unclear. Germline V gene sequence: CDR1 MNHEY, CDR2 SVGEGT. The V end was cut by 0 bases, the J end by 0 bases, with 7 bases between. The CDR3 is made up of 15 amino acids. DNA of the CDR3: TGTGCCAGCAGTTACTCAACTGACAGCACAGATACGCAGTATTTT. Translating it yields CASSYSTDSTDTQYF.

The sample holds many counts of this clonotype. The J gene is TRBJ1-2, the V gene TRBV24-1, with D unclear. In germline, CDR1 is KGHDR, CDR2 SFDVKD. Trimming left V 4 bases short and J 6 bases short, with 8 bases between. The CDR3 runs 12 residues. CDR3 nucleotide sequence: TGTGCCACCAGTGAGTCTCGACATGGCTACACCTTC. Translated: CATSESRHGYTF.

In its sample, this clonotype was seen a few times. The chain uses TRBV11-2 and TRBJ1-6; D not certain. The CDR3 is made up of 14 amino acids. Trimming took 2 bases from V and 6 from J, leaving 8 bases between them. Germline-derived CDR1 and CDR2 are SGHAT and FQNNGV. The CDR3 region has the DNA TGTGCCAGCAGCTTACCTGTTAGTAATTCACCCCTCCACTTT. Translated, it gives CASSLPVSNSPLHF. Full variable domain (missing parts from reference TRBV11-2 and TRBJ1-6): EAGVAQSPRYKIIEKRQSVAFWCNPISGHATLYWYQQILGQGPKLLIQFQNNGVVDDSQLPKDRFSAERLKGVDSTLKIQPAKLEDSAVYLCASSLPVSNSPLHFGNGTRLTVT.

V is TRBV12-3 or TRBV12-4 and J is TRBJ2-7; D gene uncertain. Trimming left V 3 bases short and J 3 bases short, with 15 bases between. The CDR3 has 15 residues. Written as DNA, the CDR3 is TGTGCCAGCAGTTTCGGCAGTTTGGCCTACTACGAGCAGTACGTC. Protein: CASSFGSLAYYEQYV.

The chain uses TRBV6-2 or TRBV6-3 and TRBJ2-7; D may be TRBD2 (6 bases). The CDR3 length is 12 residues. V lost 5 bases to trimming and J lost 6 bases, with 11 bases between them. Germline V gives CDR1 MNHEY, CDR2 SVGEGT. The chain's CDR3 is CASSGIGGEQYV. In DNA, the CDR3 is TGTGCCAGCAGTGGCATCGGGGGCGAGCAGTACGTC.

V is TRBV12-3 or TRBV12-4 and J is TRBJ2-5; D is unclear. The CDR3 length is 14 residues. V lost 1 base and J lost 5, with 11 bases in between. CDR3: CASSLDPASETQYF. CDR3 DNA sequence: TGTGCCAGCAGTTTAGACCCCGCGAGCGAGACCCAGTACTTC.

This clonotype was seen a few times. The V call is TRBV20-1, the J call TRBJ2-7; possible D gene TRBD1, 5 bases. V was shortened by 1 base and J by 0 bases, with 10 bases between the two germline ends. CDR1 is DFQATT, CDR2 SNEGSKA, per germline (reference sequence). The CDR3 spans 14 residues. In nucleotides, the CDR3 is TGCAGTGCTAGAGCCTTCGACAGCTCCTACGAGCAGTACGTC. Translated, it gives CSARAFDSSYEQYV.

There are a few counts of this clonotype. The gene calls are TRBV27 and TRBJ2-7; no firm D call. V lost 5 bases and J lost 1, with 15 bases in between. The CDR3 consists of 15 residues. CDR1 and CDR2 from the germline V gene are MNHEY and SMNVEV (reference sequence). CDR3 sequence reads: CASSPRGVQSYEQYV. The DNA for the CDR3 is TGTGCCAGCAGTCCCCGTGGGGTCCAATCCTACGAGCAGTACGTC.

This clonotype was recorded a few times. The chain has TRBV5-1 and TRBJ1-2; 12 bases agree with TRBD1. The CDR3 contains 16 residues. CDR1 is SGHRS and CDR2 is YFSETQ in the germline V gene. The V gene end was trimmed by 3 bases and the J gene end by 8 bases; junction bases not matched to a gene: 11. The CDR3 coding sequence is TGCGCCAGCAGCTCGGGACAGGGGGCGCCTTTGGGCGGCTACACCTTC. Protein product: CASSSGQGAPLGGYTF.

This clonotype was seen more than once but under ten times. The V gene is TRBV5-6, the J gene TRBJ1-1; the D gene is possibly TRBD1 (5 bases). This CDR3 has 11 residues. Germline assignment: CDR1 SGHDT and CDR2 YYEEEE. V was pared by 2 bases and J by 10 bases, with 9 bases between. CDR3 sequence reads: CASSLAGRAFF. The DNA of the CDR3 is TGTGCCAGCAGCTTAGCGGGGCGAGCTTTCTTT.

The chain carries TRBV4-2 and TRBJ1-2; TRBD1 matches at 8 bases. J was trimmed by 6 bases and V by 3 bases; bases with no gene match: 6. The germline V gene has CDR1 LGHNA and CDR2 YNFKEQ. CDR3 length: 14 amino acids. The CDR3 protein is CASSHRQGRDGYTF. CDR3 coding DNA: TGTGCCAGCAGCCATCGACAGGGGAGGGATGGCTACACCTTC.

This chain connects TRBV2 to TRBJ2-3; D is ambiguous. This CDR3 spans 12 amino acids. V lost 1 base to trimming and J lost 5 bases, with 4 bases between them. Germline assignment: CDR1 SNHLY and CDR2 FYNNEI. As DNA, the CDR3 is TGTGCCAGCAGTGAAGTGGTAGATACGCAGTATTTT. Its protein is CASSEVVDTQYF.

This clonotype has ten or more counts. The chain couples TRBV28 to TRBJ2-2; TRBD2 is a possible D gene (6 bases). CDR1 is MDHEN, CDR2 SYDVKM, per germline. The CDR3 has 12 amino acids. Between the trimmed V and J ends, which lost 8 bases and 6 bases, there was a span of 10 bases. The CDR3 bases are TGTGCCAGCGGAGGGGAGCCCGGGGAGCTGTTTTTT. This gives the protein CASGGEPGELFF.

This chain uses TRBV5-6 with TRBJ2-4, with D maybe TRBD2 (6 bases). CDR3 length: 15 amino acids. V was clipped by 4 bases and J by 4 bases, with 15 bases between them. Germline-derived CDR1 and CDR2 are SGHDT and YYEEEE. This chain's CDR3 is CASSGGAAIKNIQYF. CDR3 nucleotide sequence: TGTGCCAGCAGCGGAGGGGCGGCAATTAAAAACATTCAGTACTTC.

The J gene is TRBJ2-3, the V gene TRBV11-2; D is undetermined. V lost 3 bases to trimming and J lost 0 bases, with 10 bases between them. Germline V lookup: CDR1 SGHAT, CDR2 FQNNGV. The CDR3 loop spans 15 amino acids. The CDR3 nucleotides are TGTGCCAGCAGCTTTAGGACGGACAGCACAGATACGCAGTATTTT. As protein: CASSFRTDSTDTQYF. Supplemented by reference TRBV11-2 and TRBJ2-3, the full variable domain reads EAGVAQSPRYKIIEKRQSVAFWCNPISGHATLYWYQQILGQGPKLLIQFQNNGVVDDSQLPKDRFSAERLKGVDSTLKIQPAKLEDSAVYLCASSFRTDSTDTQYFGPGTRLTVL.

There are a few counts of this clonotype. The chain links TRBV27 to TRBJ2-7; possible D gene TRBD2, 6 bases. V was trimmed by 6 bases and J by 0 bases, leaving 15 bases between them. The CDR3 sequence is 15 residues long. Germline CDR1 MNHEY, CDR2 SMNVEV (reference sequence). CDR3 nucleotides: TGTGCCAGCAGCCGGGGACTCCTAAGCTCCTACGAGCAGTACTTC. Translation: CASSRGLLSSYEQYF.

This clonotype was counted a few times. The genes are TRBV20-1 and TRBJ1-4, with a weak D call TRBD1 (5 bases). V was shortened by 2 bases and J by 0 bases, with 10 bases between the two germline ends. The germline gives CDR1 DFQATT, CDR2 SNEGSKA (reference sequence). The CDR3 loop spans 15 amino acids. CDR3 nucleotide sequence: TGCAGTGCTAGATCTCAGGGTGCAACTAATGAAAAACTGTTTTTT. Its translation: CSARSQGATNEKLFF.

This clonotype was detected only a few times. The rearrangement joins TRBV12-3 or TRBV12-4 to TRBJ2-5, with 7 bases lining up with TRBD1. This CDR3 comprises 15 residues. V lost 8 bases, J lost 4 bases, and 13 bases stayed unmatched. DNA of the CDR3: TGTGCCAGCCGTGGCCAGACAGGGCGCGGAGAGACCCAGTACTTC. This gives the protein CASRGQTGRGETQYF.

The table lists this clonotype with many counts. CDR3: CASSLPGASYEQYF. The CDR3 coding sequence is TGCGCCAGCAGCTTGCCCGGGGCCTCCTACGAGCAGTACTTC. The V and J genes are TRBV5-1 and TRBJ2-7; either TRBD1 or TRBD2 may fit D (5 bases each). Germline-derived CDR1 and CDR2 are SGHRS and YFSETQ. The V and J ends lost 1 base and 0 bases respectively, with 8 bases between them. CDR3 length equals 14 residues.

In this sample, this clonotype turned up a few times. This CDR3 reads CASSLVQGGKATDTQYF. The DNA of the CDR3 is TGCGCCAGCAGCTTGGTCCAGGGGGGAAAGGCGACAGATACGCAGTATTTT. The V gene is TRBV5-1, the J gene TRBJ2-3; D possibly corresponds to TRBD1 (7 bases). The CDR3 has 17 amino acids. V gave up 0 bases and J gave up 3 bases, with 17 bases separating them. In germline, CDR1 is SGHRS, CDR2 YFSETQ.

This clonotype has just a few counts. The chain employs TRBV7-2 and TRBJ2-2; D ambiguous. The length of the CDR3 is 13 residues. Trimming removed 4 bases from V and 7 bases from J, with 10 bases in between. Germline V gene lookup returns CDR1 SGHTA and CDR2 FQGNSA. This chain's CDR3 is CASSSFIIGELFF. The CDR3 coding sequence is TGTGCCAGCAGCTCATTCATCATCGGGGAGCTGTTTTTT.

The rearrangement uses TRBV10-3 and TRBJ1-3, with D possibly being TRBD1 (6 bases). The CDR3 extends over 15 amino acids. V was pared by 6 bases and J by 0 bases, with 12 bases between. Germline CDR1 ENHRY, CDR2 SYGVKD. CDR3 loop: CAIRGTGSSGNTIYF. The CDR3 region has the DNA TGTGCCATCAGGGGAACAGGGAGCTCTGGAAACACCATATATTTT.

This clonotype was seen a few times. The chain links TRBV20-1 to TRBJ1-2, with D unclear. CDR1 is DFQATT and CDR2 is SNEGSKA in the germline V gene (reference sequence). There are 12 residues in the CDR3. The germline V and J ends were trimmed by 3 bases and 4 bases, with 9 bases remaining between them. CDR3 DNA sequence: TGCAGTGCTAGTTTGGCAGGCTATGGCTACACCTTC. It yields the protein CSASLAGYGYTF.

The sample holds a few counts of this clonotype. J is TRBJ2-5 and V is TRBV12-3 or TRBV12-4; possibly TRBD2 for D (5 bases). The V end lost 6 bases, the J end lost 2 bases, and 10 bases lay between the germline ends. This CDR3 has 13 residues. Here the CDR3 DNA reads TGTGCCAGCAGCCTCGGGATACAAGAGACCCAGTACTTC. It specifies CASSLGIQETQYF.

This clonotype was seen only a few times. V usage is TRBV20-1 and J usage is TRBJ1-2; D is unclear. CDR1 is DFQATT, CDR2 SNEGSKA, per germline (reference sequence). This CDR3 is built from 16 residues. V lost 6 bases, J lost 3 bases, and 23 bases lay in between. The CDR3 spells CSAIYGQITGHYGYTF. CDR3 in DNA: TGCAGTGCCATCTACGGGCAGATTACGGGCCACTATGGCTACACCTTC.

This clonotype has more than one count but fewer than ten. The V gene is TRBV4-2, the J gene TRBJ2-5; the D gene is possibly TRBD1 (5 bases). The germline gives CDR1 LGHNA, CDR2 YNFKEQ. V was pared by 3 bases and J by 5 bases, with 10 bases between. This CDR3 is 13 amino acids long. The CDR3 loop is CASSQGPGETQYF. CDR3 nucleotide sequence: TGTGCCAGCAGCCAGGGGCCCGGGGAGACCCAGTACTTC.

The chain carries TRBV4-1 and TRBJ2-1, with unresolved D. CDR1 is MGHRA, CDR2 YSYEKL, per germline. V gave up 2 bases and J gave up 2 bases, with 7 bases separating them. The CDR3 spans 14 residues. CDR3: CASSQLDPYNEQFF. The CDR3 region has the DNA TGCGCCAGCAGCCAATTGGACCCCTACAATGAGCAGTTCTTC.

This rearrangement joins TRBV7-2 to TRBJ2-3; D is unclear. V was cut by 4 bases and J by 4 bases, with 12 bases left in between. The CDR3 consists of 14 residues. Germline CDR1 SGHTA, CDR2 FQGNSA. The CDR3 sequence: CASSSQLNADTQYF. As DNA, the CDR3 is TGTGCCAGCAGCTCCCAATTAAACGCAGATACGCAGTATTTT.